Each of the 14 T cell receptor beta chains below was sequenced from the same sample in a study of post-analysis software for immune sequencing data. General study points: Comparison of patients with controls showed about 5 TRBV segments more frequent in patients, TRBV5-6, TRBV5-1 and TRBV20-1 among them.

Unique molecular identifiers were built into the TCR beta cDNA libraries. TCRdb re-derived calls from the PCR reads in MiXCR, one entry per CDR3 protein. The sample has 750,000 to 950,000 distinct CDR3 sequences; around 42% are singletons. Their target antigens are unknown. Input material: blood. All receptors derive from a girl aged 5 to 17 with multiple sclerosis.

This rearrangement joins TRBV29-1 to TRBJ1-2, with 11 bases matching TRBD1. The CDR3 runs to 17 residues. Germline CDR1 SQVTM, CDR2 ANQGSEA. Trimming cost V 0 bases and J 0 bases; bases outside gene matches: 6. The CDR3 bases are TGCAGCGTTGAAGATCTAGGGACAGGGGGTGCTAACTATGGCTACACCTTC. It translates to CSVEDLGTGGANYGYTF.

The V call is TRBV4-3, the J call TRBJ2-1; D gene uncertain. Germline V gene data show CDR1 as LGHNA and CDR2 as YSLEER. The CDR3 consists of 14 residues. Trimming took 0 bases from V and 6 from J, leaving 9 bases between them. The CDR3 spells CASSQDYIPNEQFF. In DNA form, the CDR3 reads TGCGCCAGCAGCCAAGACTACATACCCAATGAGCAGTTCTTC.

The chain links TRBV20-1 to TRBJ2-7, with TRBD2 identical over 11 bases. This CDR3 comprises 15 residues. Per germline, CDR1 DFQATT and CDR2 SNEGSKA (reference sequence). The CDR3 loop is CSIAGGPLSSYEQYF. The CDR3 DNA reads TGCAGCATAGCGGGAGGGCCCCTAAGCTCCTACGAGCAGTACTTC.

The chain has TRBV9 and TRBJ2-1; 9 bases line up with TRBD1. The germline CDR1 and CDR2 sequences are SGDLS and YYNGEE. CDR3 length equals 13 residues. V lost 7 bases to trimming and J lost 8 bases; unmatched junction nucleotides: 7. The CDR3 nucleotides read TGTGCCAGCTCACAGGGGGCGTGGGATGAGCAGTTCTTC. Protein sequence: CASSQGAWDEQFF.

The rearrangement uses TRBV7-2 and TRBJ2-7; 9 nucleotides agree with TRBD2. Germline CDR1 is SGHTA and CDR2 is FQGNSA. The junction had 9 bases not matched to a gene; V was cut back by 3 bases and J by 3 bases. This CDR3 is 16 amino acids long. The CDR3 loop reads CASSFVPSGVLYEQYF. The CDR3 DNA reads TGTGCCAGCAGCTTTGTCCCTAGCGGGGTCCTCTACGAGCAGTACTTC.

In its sample, this clonotype was seen once. The chain has TRBV9 and TRBJ2-7; 7 bases line up with TRBD2. CDR1 and CDR2 (germline): SGDLS, YYNGEE. This CDR3 region has 15 residues. V was clipped by 6 bases and J by 7 bases; unmatched bases: 16. The chain's CDR3 is CASNNGAGLYNEQYF. As DNA, the CDR3 is TGTGCCAGCAACAATGGAGCGGGGCTATACAATGAGCAGTACTTC.

The chain employs TRBV9 and TRBJ1-5; 8 bases align to TRBD1. The CDR3 consists of 16 residues. Germline CDR1 reads SGDLS; CDR2 reads YYNGEE. V lost 3 bases to trimming and J lost 2 bases; unmatched junction nucleotides: 7. CDR3 protein: CASSEGDRSGNQPQHF. For the CDR3, the DNA is TGTGCCAGCAGCGAGGGGGACAGGAGCGGCAATCAGCCCCAGCATTTT.

The J gene is TRBJ2-5, the V gene TRBV18; D is possibly TRBD2 (6 bases). Trimming pared 5 bases from V and 2 bases from J, leaving 18 bases between. Germline CDR1 KGHSH, CDR2 LQKENI. This CDR3 is built from 16 residues. This CDR3 is CASSSQPGLPQETQYF. In nucleotides, the CDR3 is TGTGCCAGCTCATCCCAACCGGGACTCCCACAAGAGACCCAGTACTTC.

This clonotype was counted a few times. J is TRBJ2-1 and V is TRBV10-3; D possibly corresponds to TRBD2 (6 bases). The CDR3 contains 12 residues. CDR1 ENHRY and CDR2 SYGVKD come from the germline V gene. The ends were cut back, 10 bases at V and 1 base at J, with 8 bases in the middle. The CDR3 here is CASGVSYNEQFF. CDR3 bases: TGTGCCAGCGGGGTTTCCTACAATGAGCAGTTCTTC.

V usage is TRBV27 and J usage is TRBJ2-1; the D call may be TRBD1 or TRBD2 (5 bases each). There are 14 residues in the CDR3. CDR1 is MNHEY, CDR2 SMNVEV, per germline (reference sequence). With 7 bases removed from V and 4 bases from J, the gap between germline ends came to 14 bases. For the CDR3, the DNA is TGTGCCAGCAATCGAGGGGCTATGTACAATGAGCAGTTCTTC. It codes for CASNRGAMYNEQFF.

The chain joins TRBV28 to TRBJ2-7, with D hard to call. The V gene's germline CDR1 is MDHEN and CDR2 SYDVKM. V was cut by 6 bases and J by 0 bases, with 15 bases left in between. This CDR3 comprises 15 residues. The CDR3 protein is CASSLGSFNSYEQYF. Here the CDR3 DNA reads TGTGCCAGCAGCCTGGGTAGCTTCAACTCCTACGAGCAGTACTTC.

The V gene is TRBV6-6, the J gene TRBJ1-2, with 9 bases matching TRBD1. J lost 3 bases, V lost 6 bases, and 2 bases had no gene match. The CDR3 is 13 amino acids. Germline CDR1 MNHNY, CDR2 SVGAGI (reference sequence). The DNA for the CDR3 is TGTGCCAGCAGAAGACAGGGGGACTATGGCTACACCTTC. It encodes CASRRQGDYGYTF.

Only a few counts were recorded for this clonotype. V and J are TRBV29-1 and TRBJ2-5; D unclear. The CDR3 has 15 residues. V was cut by 1 base and J by 1 base, with 13 bases left in between. Germline values: CDR1 SQVTM, CDR2 ANQGSEA. CDR3 sequence: CSVEGSPVRQETQYF. The CDR3 region has the DNA TGCAGCGTTGAAGGTAGCCCGGTACGCCAAGAGACCCAGTACTTC. Together with reference TRBV29-1 and TRBJ2-5, the CDR3 gives the full variable domain: SAVISQKPSRDICQRGTSLTIQCQVDSQVTMMFWYRQQPGQSLTLIATANQGSEATYESGFVIDKFPISRPNLTFSTLTVSNMSPEDSSIYLCSVEGSPVRQETQYFGPGTRLLVL.

DNA for the CDR3: TGTGCCAGCCTCCCCTTTGTGGCCCCTTCGGACAGCTCCTACGAGCAGTACTTC. Encoded protein: CASLPFVAPSDSSYEQYF. The chain joins TRBV27 to TRBJ2-7; D may be TRBD1 (6 bases). Germline-derived CDR1 and CDR2 are MNHEY and SMNVEV (reference sequence). This CDR3 comprises 18 residues. V lost 8 bases and J 0 bases, leaving 26 bases between the germline ends.